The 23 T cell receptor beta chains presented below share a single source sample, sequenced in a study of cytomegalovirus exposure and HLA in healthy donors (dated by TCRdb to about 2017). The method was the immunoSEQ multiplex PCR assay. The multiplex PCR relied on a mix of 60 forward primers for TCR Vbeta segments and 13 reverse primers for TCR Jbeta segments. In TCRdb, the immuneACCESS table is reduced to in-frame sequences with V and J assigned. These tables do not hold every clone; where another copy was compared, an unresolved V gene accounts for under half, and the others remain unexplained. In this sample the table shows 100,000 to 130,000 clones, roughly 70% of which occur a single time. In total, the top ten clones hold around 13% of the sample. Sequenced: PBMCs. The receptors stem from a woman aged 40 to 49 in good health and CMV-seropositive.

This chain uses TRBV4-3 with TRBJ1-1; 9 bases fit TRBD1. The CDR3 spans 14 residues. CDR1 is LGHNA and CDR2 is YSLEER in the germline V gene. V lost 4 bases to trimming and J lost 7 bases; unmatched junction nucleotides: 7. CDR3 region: CASSLRDRDGEAFF. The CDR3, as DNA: TGCGCCAGCAGCCTACGGGACAGGGACGGTGAAGCTTTCTTT.

For the CDR3, the DNA is TGCGCCAGCAGCTCGTCAGGGGGCAATCAGCCCCAGCATTTT. Amino acids: CASSSSGGNQPQHF. The V gene is TRBV5-1, the J gene TRBJ1-5, with D possibly matching TRBD1 (6 bases). The CDR3 loop spans 14 amino acids. CDR1 and CDR2 (germline): SGHRS, YFSETQ. Trimming cost V 3 bases and J 2 bases, with 9 bases left between them. The variable domain in full, completed from reference TRBV5-1 and TRBJ1-5, reads KAGVTQTPRYLIKTRGQQVTLSCSPISGHRSVSWYQQTPGQGLQFLFEYFSETQRNKGNFPGRFSGRQFSNSRSEMNVSTLELGDSALYLCASSSSGGNQPQHFGDGTRLSIL.

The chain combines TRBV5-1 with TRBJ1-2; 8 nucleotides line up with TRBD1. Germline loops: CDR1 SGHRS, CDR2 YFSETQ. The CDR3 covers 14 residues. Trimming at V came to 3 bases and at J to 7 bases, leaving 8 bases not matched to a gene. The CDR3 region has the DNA TGCGCCAGCAGCTCCGGACAGGGTTCGGCTGGCTACACCTTC. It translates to CASSSGQGSAGYTF.

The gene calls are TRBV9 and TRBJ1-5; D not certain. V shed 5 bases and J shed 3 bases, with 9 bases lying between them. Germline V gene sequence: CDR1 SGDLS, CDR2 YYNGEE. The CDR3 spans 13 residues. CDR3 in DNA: TGTGCCAGCAGTGACGGGAACAATCAGCCCCAGCATTTT. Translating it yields CASSDGNNQPQHF.

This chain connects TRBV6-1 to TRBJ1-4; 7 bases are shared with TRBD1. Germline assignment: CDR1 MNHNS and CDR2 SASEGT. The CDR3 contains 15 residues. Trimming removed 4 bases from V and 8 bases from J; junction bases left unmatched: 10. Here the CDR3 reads CASSGGSAGGEKLFF. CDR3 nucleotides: TGTGCCAGCAGTGGCGGTTCAGCAGGGGGGGAAAAACTGTTTTTT.

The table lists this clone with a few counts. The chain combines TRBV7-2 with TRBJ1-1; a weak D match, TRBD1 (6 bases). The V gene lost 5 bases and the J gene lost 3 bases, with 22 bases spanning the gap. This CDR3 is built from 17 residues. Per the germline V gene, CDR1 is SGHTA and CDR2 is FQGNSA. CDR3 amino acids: CASSLVGAGAMDTEAFF. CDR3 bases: TGTGCCAGCAGCCTAGTAGGAGCAGGGGCCATGGACACTGAAGCTTTCTTT.

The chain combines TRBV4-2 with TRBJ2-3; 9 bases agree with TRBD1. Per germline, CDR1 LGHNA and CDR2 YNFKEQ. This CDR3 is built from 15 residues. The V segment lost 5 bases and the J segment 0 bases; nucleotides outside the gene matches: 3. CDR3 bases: TGTGCCAGCAGCGCCGGGACAGGGAGCACAGATACGCAGTATTTT. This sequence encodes CASSAGTGSTDTQYF.

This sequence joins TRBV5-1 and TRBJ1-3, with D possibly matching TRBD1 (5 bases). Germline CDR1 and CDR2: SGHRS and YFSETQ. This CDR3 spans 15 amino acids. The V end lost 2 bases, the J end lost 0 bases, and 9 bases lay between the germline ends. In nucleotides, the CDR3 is TGCGCCAGCAGCTTTGGGGCCCTCTCTGGAAACACCATATATTTT. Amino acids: CASSFGALSGNTIYF.

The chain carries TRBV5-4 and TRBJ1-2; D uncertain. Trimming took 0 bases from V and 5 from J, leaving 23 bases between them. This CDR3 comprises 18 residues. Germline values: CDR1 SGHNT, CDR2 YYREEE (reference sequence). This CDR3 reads CASSLAKASRSLGYGYTF. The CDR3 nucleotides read TGTGCCAGCAGCTTGGCCAAGGCTAGCAGGTCCCTAGGTTATGGCTACACCTTC.

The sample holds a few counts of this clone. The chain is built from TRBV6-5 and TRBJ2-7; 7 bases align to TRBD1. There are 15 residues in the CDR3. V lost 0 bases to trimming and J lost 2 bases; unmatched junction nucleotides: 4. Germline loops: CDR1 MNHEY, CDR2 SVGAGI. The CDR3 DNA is TGTGCCAGCAGTTACTCCCGGACAGGACCCTACGAGCAGTACTTC. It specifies CASSYSRTGPYEQYF.

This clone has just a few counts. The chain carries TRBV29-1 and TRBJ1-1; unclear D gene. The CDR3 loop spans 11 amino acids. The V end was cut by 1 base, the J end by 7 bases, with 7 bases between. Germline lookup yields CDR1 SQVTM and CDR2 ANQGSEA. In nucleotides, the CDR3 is TGCAGCGTTGAAGTTGCAGTTGAAGCTTTCTTT. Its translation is CSVEVAVEAFF.

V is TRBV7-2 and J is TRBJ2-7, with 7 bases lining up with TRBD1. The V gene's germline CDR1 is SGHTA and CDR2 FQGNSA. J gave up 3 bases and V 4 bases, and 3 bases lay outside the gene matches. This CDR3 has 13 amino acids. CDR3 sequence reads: CASSSGQVYEQYF. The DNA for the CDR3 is TGTGCCAGCAGCTCTGGACAGGTCTACGAGCAGTACTTC.

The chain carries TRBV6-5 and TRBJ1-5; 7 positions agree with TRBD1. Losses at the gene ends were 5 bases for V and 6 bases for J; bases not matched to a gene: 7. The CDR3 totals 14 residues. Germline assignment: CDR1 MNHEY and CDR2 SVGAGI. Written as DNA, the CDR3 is TGTGCCAGCAGTGCGGGACAGAAGGCTCAGCCCCAGCATTTT. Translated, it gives CASSAGQKAQPQHF.

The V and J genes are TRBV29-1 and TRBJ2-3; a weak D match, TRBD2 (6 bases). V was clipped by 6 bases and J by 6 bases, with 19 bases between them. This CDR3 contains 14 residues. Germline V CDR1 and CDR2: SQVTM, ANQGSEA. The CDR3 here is CSVRTTAAWDTQYF. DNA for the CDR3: TGCAGCGTCAGGACTACGGCTGCCTGGGATACGCAGTATTTT.

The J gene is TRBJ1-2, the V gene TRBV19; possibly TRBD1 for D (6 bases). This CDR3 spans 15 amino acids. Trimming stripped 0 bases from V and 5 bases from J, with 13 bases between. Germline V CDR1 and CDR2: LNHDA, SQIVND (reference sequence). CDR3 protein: CASSIDSFGTYGYTF. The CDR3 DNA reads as TGTGCCAGTAGTATAGATAGTTTTGGGACATATGGCTACACCTTC.

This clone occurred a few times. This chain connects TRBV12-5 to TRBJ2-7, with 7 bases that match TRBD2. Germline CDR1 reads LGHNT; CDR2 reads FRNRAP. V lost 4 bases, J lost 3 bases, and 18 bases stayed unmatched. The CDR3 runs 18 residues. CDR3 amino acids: CASGSVGWAGLPYYEQYF. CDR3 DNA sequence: TGTGCTAGTGGTTCCGTGGGGTGGGCGGGACTACCATACTACGAGCAGTACTTC.

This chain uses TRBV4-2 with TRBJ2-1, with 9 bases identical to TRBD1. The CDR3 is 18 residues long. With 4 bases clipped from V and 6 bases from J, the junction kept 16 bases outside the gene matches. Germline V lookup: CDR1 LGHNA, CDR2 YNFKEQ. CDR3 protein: CASSPHGTGWGVVNEQFF. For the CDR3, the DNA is TGTGCCAGCAGCCCCCATGGGACAGGGTGGGGTGTGGTCAATGAGCAGTTCTTC.

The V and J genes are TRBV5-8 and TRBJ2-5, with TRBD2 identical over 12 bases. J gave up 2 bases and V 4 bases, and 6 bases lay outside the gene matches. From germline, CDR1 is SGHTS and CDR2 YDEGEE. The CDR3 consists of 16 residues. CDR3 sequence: CASSAGLAGYQETQYF. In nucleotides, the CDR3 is TGTGCCAGCAGCGCCGGACTAGCGGGGTATCAAGAGACCCAGTACTTC. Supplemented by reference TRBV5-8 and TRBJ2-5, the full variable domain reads EAGVTQSPTHLIKTRGQQATLRCSPISGHTSVYWYQQALGLGLQFLLWYDEGEERNRGNFPPRFSGRQFPNYSSELNVNALELEDSALYLCASSAGLAGYQETQYFGPGTRLLVL.

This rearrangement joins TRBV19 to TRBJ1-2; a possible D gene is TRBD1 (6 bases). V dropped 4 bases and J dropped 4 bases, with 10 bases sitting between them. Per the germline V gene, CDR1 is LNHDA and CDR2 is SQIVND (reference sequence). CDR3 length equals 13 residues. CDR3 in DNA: TGTGCCAGTAGTAGACAGGCGATCTATGGCTACACCTTC. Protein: CASSRQAIYGYTF.

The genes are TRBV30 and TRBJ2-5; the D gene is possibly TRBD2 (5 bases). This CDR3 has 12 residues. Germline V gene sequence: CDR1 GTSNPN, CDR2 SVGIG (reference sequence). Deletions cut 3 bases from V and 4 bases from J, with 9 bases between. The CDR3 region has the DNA TGTGCCTGGAGGCACGGAGGAGAGACCCAGTACTTC. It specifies CAWRHGGETQYF.

The CDR3 loop reads CAIKQRVDYGYTF. The CDR3 nucleotides are TGTGCCATCAAGCAACGGGTAGACTATGGCTACACCTTC. The V call is TRBV10-3, the J call TRBJ1-2; D ambiguous. CDR3 length: 13 amino acids. Germline loops: CDR1 ENHRY, CDR2 SYGVKD. Deletions cut 7 bases from V and 3 bases from J, with 12 bases between.

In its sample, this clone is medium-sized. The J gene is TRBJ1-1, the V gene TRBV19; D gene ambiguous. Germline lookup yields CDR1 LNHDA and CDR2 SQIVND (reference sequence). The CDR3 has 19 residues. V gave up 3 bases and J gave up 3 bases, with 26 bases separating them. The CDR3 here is CASSIGVRSTRKNDTEAFF. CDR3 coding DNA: TGTGCCAGTAGTATCGGGGTCCGCTCCACCAGGAAAAACGACACTGAAGCTTTCTTT.

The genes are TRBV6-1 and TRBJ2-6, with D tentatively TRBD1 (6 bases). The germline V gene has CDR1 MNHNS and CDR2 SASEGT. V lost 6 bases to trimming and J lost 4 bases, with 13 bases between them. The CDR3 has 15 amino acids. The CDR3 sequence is CASSRGGFGANVLTF. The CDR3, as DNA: TGTGCCAGCAGCCGAGGGGGTTTCGGGGCCAACGTCCTGACTTTC.